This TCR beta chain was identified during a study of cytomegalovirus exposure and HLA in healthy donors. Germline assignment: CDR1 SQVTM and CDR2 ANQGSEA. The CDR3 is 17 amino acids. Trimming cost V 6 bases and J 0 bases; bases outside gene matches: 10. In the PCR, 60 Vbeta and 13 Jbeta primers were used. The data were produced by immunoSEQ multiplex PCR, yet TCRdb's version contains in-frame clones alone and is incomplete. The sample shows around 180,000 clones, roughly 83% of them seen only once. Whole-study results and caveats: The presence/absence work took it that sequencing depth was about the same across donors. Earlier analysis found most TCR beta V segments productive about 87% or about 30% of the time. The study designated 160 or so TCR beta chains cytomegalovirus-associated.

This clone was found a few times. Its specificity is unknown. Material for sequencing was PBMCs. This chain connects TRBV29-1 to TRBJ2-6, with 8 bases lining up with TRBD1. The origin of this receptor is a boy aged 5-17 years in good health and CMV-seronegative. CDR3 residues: CSVGYGTGLSGANVLTF. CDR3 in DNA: TGCAGCGTGGGATATGGGACAGGCCTCTCTGGGGCCAACGTCCTGACTTTC.